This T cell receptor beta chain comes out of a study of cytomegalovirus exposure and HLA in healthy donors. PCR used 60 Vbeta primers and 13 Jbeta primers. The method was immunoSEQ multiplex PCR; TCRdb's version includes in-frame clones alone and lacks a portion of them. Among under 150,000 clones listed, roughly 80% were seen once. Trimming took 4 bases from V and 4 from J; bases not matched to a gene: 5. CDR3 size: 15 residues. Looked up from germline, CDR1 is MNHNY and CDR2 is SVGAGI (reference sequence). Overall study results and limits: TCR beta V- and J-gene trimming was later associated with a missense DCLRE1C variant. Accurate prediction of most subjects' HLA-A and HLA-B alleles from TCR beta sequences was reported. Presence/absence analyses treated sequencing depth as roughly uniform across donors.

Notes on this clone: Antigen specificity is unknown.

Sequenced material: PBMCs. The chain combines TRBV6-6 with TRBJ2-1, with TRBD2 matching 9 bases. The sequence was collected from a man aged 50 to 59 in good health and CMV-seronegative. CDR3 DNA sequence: TGTGCCAGCAGTTCCAGCGGGAGGAGGTACAATGAGCAGTTCTTC. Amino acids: CASSSSGRRYNEQFF.